The 28 T cell receptor gamma chains in this list originate from one sample, sequenced in a study of gamma-delta chains in newborns, infants, children. TCRdb re-called the reads using CATT. The data contain a few thousand gamma-chain clones, roughly 27% of them singletons. Sequencing used blood. All receptors come from a child who was a newborn, infant or young child, either healthy, febrile or measles-vaccinated (not recorded which).

This clone was picked up a small number of times. The gene calls are TRGV9 and TRGJP. CDR1 is GITISATS, CDR2 ISYDGTV, per germline (reference sequence). V lost 0 bases, J lost 12 bases, and 5 bases stayed unmatched. This CDR3 region has 15 residues. In DNA, the CDR3 is TGTGCCTTGTGGGAGGTGCGGGGGGGCAAAAAAATCAAGGTATTT. It encodes CALWEVRGGKKIKVF.

In regard to this clone: Since a much larger clone is just one base distant, this may be a read error. This sample includes further DNA sequences coding for the same CDR3. The chain is built from TRGV9 and TRGJP. Per germline, CDR1 GITISATS and CDR2 ISYDGTV (reference sequence). The CDR3 runs 17 residues. Trimming removed 0 bases from V and 7 bases from J; junction bases left unmatched: 6. In DNA, the CDR3 is TGTGCCTTGTGGGAGGTGCAGGTGGAGTTGGGCAAAAAAATCAAGGTATTT. This translates into CALWEVQVELGKKIKVF.

This clone was seen a few times. The sample has other DNA sequences that encode this CDR3 too. V usage is TRGV9 and J usage is TRGJP. V shed 2 bases and J 4 bases; nucleotides not matched to a gene: 5. Germline loops: CDR1 GITISATS, CDR2 ISYDGTV (reference sequence). This CDR3 spans 17 amino acids. The CDR3 protein is CALWEAQQELGKKIKVF. CDR3 DNA: TGTGCCTTGTGGGAGGCCCAACAAGAGTTGGGCAAAAAAATCAAGGTATTT.

The rearrangement joins TRGV9 to TRGJ1 or TRGJ2. The CDR3 spans 15 residues. Trimming removed 0 bases from V and 2 bases from J; junction bases left unmatched: 7. Germline V lookup: CDR1 GITISATS, CDR2 ISYDGTV (reference sequence). Here the CDR3 DNA reads TGTGCCTTGTGGGAGGTGCACGATTATTATTATAAGAAACTCTTT. This translates into CALWEVHDYYYKKLF.

Worth noting for this clone: This may be a read error: a much more frequent sequence differs by one nucleotide. V usage is TRGV5 and J usage is TRGJ1 or TRGJ2. V trimming: 0 bases; J trimming: 8 bases; junction bases outside the gene matches: 1. CDR1 is VINAFY and CDR2 is YDVSNSKD in the germline V gene. This CDR3 comprises 11 residues. CDR3 in amino acids: CATWDRHKKLF. DNA of the CDR3: TGTGCCACCTGGGACAGGCATAAGAAACTCTTT.

With respect to this clone: This sample also contains other DNA sequences that code for the same CDR3. CDR3 region: CALWEPNPQELGKKIKVF. The CDR3, as DNA: TGTGCCTTGTGGGAGCCAAATCCCCAAGAGTTGGGCAAAAAAATCAAGGTATTT. The chain is built from TRGV9 and TRGJP. From germline, CDR1 is GITISATS and CDR2 ISYDGTV (reference sequence). V lost 3 bases to trimming and J lost 4 bases; unmatched junction nucleotides: 9. The CDR3 has 18 amino acids.

Remarks on this clone: Distinct nucleotide sequences in the sample also encode this CDR3. The chain recombines TRGV9 with TRGJP. This CDR3 spans 17 amino acids. CDR1 and CDR2 (germline): GITISATS, ISYDGTV (reference sequence). The trim removed 4 bases at V and 5 bases at J, leaving 8 bases unmatched. In DNA form, the CDR3 reads TGTGCCTTGTGGGAAGTGAAAAAAGAGTTGGGCAAAAAAATCAAGGTATTT. Translation: CALWEVKKELGKKIKVF.

Comments on this clone: This sample includes further DNA sequences coding for the same CDR3. The rearrangement joins TRGV9 to TRGJP. Trimming at V came to 6 bases and at J to 2 bases, leaving 1 base not matched to a gene. The CDR3 loop spans 15 amino acids. CDR1 and CDR2 from the germline V gene are GITISATS and ISYDGTV (reference sequence). The CDR3 spells CALWRQELGKKIKVF. The CDR3 coding sequence is TGTGCCTTGTGGAGGCAAGAGTTGGGCAAAAAAATCAAGGTATTT.

This clone has more than one count but fewer than ten. Different DNA sequences within this sample yield the same CDR3. V and J are TRGV9 and TRGJP. The CDR3 covers 17 residues. The germline V gene has CDR1 GITISATS and CDR2 ISYDGTV (reference sequence). J gave up 6 bases and V 1 base, and 6 bases lay outside the gene matches. The CDR3 nucleotides read TGTGCCTTGTGGGAGGTAACGGGAGAGTTGGGCAAAAAAATCAAGGTATTT. It translates to CALWEVTGELGKKIKVF.

This clone is termed large. Other DNA sequences of this sample code for an identical CDR3. V and J are TRGV9 and TRGJP. Per the germline V gene, CDR1 is GITISATS and CDR2 is ISYDGTV (reference sequence). The ends lost 2 bases at V and 4 bases at J; junction bases unmatched: 2. This CDR3 is built from 16 residues. The CDR3 DNA is TGTGCCTTGTGGGAGGGTCAAGAGTTGGGCAAAAAAATCAAGGTATTT. Amino acids: CALWEGQELGKKIKVF.

This chain joins TRGV9 and TRGJP. This CDR3 has 17 amino acids. The germline gives CDR1 GITISATS, CDR2 ISYDGTV (reference sequence). Trimming removed 5 bases from V and 4 bases from J; junction bases left unmatched: 8. The CDR3 loop reads CALWAATQELGKKIKVF. The CDR3 region has the DNA TGTGCCTTGTGGGCGGCTACACAAGAGTTGGGCAAAAAAATCAAGGTATTT.

This clone occurred a few times. Other DNA sequences from this sample encode an identical CDR3 as well. CDR3 nucleotides: TGTGCCTTGTGGGACTCTCAAGAGTTGGGCAAAAAAATCAAGGTATTT. It codes for CALWDSQELGKKIKVF. The rearrangement uses TRGV9 and TRGJP. With 4 bases clipped from V and 4 bases from J, the junction kept 4 bases outside the gene matches. The germline CDR1 and CDR2 sequences are GITISATS and ISYDGTV (reference sequence). There are 16 residues in the CDR3.

As to this clone: A far larger clone differs by one base, so this is likely a read error. Within the sample, other DNA sequences also encode this same CDR3. The chain uses TRGV9 and TRGJP. The germline V gene has CDR1 GITISATS and CDR2 ISYDGTV (reference sequence). The CDR3 covers 14 residues. For the CDR3, the DNA is TGTGCCTTGTGGCAAGAGTTGGGCAAAAAAATCAAGGTGTTT. It yields the protein CALWQELGKKIKVF.

This clone came up a few times. One junction end disagrees with the germline gene, perhaps due to a read error. The chain couples TRGV4 to TRGJ1 or TRGJ2. Looked up from germline, CDR1 is EGSTGY and CDR2 is YDSYTSSV. The CDR3 loop spans 13 amino acids. The CDR3 region has the DNA TGTGCCACCTGGGTTCAGAATTATTATAAGAGACTCTTT. Protein sequence: CATWVQNYYKRLF.

With respect to this clone: Sequence at one end of the junction differs from germline and may be a read error. This chain's CDR3 is CALWEVSEFGKKIKVF. The CDR3 DNA reads TGTGCCTTGTGGGAGGTTTCAGAGTTTGGCAAAAAAATCAAGGTATTT. The chain carries TRGV9 and TRGJP. CDR1 is GITISATS and CDR2 is ISYDGTV in the germline V gene (reference sequence). The CDR3 extends over 16 amino acids.

The gene calls are TRGV2 and TRGJ1 or TRGJ2. Germline assignment: CDR1 EGSNGY and CDR2 YDSYNSKV. The CDR3 length is 13 residues. V lost 2 bases and J lost 3; bases outside the gene matches: 4. The DNA of the CDR3 is TGTGCCACCTGGGACGCACGTTATTATAAGAAACTCTTT. Protein product: CATWDARYYKKLF.

This clone has just a few counts. V gene TRGV8 combines with J gene TRGJ1 or TRGJ2. V gave up 3 bases and J gave up 11 bases; unmatched junction bases: 7. CDR3 length equals 11 residues. Germline V lookup: CDR1 VENAVY, CDR2 YDSYNSRV. The DNA for the CDR3 is TGTGCCACCTGGGATCCTGGTCAGAAACTCTTT. As protein: CATWDPGQKLF.

This clone has just a few counts. Sequence at one end of the junction differs from germline and may be a read error. At the DNA level, this CDR3 is encoded by other sequences in the same sample as well. The chain couples TRGV9 to TRGJP. The germline CDR1 and CDR2 sequences are GITISATS and ISYDGTV (reference sequence). CDR3 length: 16 residues. CDR3 nucleotide sequence: TGTGCCTTGTGGGAAGGGCGAGAGTTGGGCAAAAAAATCAAGGTATTT. This codes for CALWEGRELGKKIKVF.

Notes on this clone: The protein TCRdb lists belongs to a much larger clone and differs from this DNA's translation at residue 5, which points to a read error; the protein shown is made from the DNA. The same CDR3 also results from other DNA sequences found in this sample. The V gene is TRGV9, the J gene TRGJP. After removal of 4 bases from V and 4 bases from J, the junction contained 4 bases not matched to a gene. The germline CDR1 and CDR2 sequences are GITISATS and ISYDGTV (reference sequence). The CDR3 contains 16 residues. CDR3: CALWDPQELGKKIKVF. The CDR3 nucleotides are TGTGCCTTGTGGGATCCTCAAGAGTTGGGCAAAAAAATCAAGGTATTT.

Of note for this clone: This specimen includes other DNA sequences encoding the same CDR3. This rearrangement joins TRGV9 to TRGJP. Looked up from germline, CDR1 is GITISATS and CDR2 is ISYDGTV (reference sequence). Trimming took 3 bases from V and 7 from J; bases not matched to a gene: 3. The CDR3 sequence is 15 residues long. The CDR3 is CALWERELGKKIKVF. CDR3 DNA: TGTGCCTTGTGGGAGCGGGAGTTGGGCAAAAAAATCAAGGTATTT.

This clone was found once. The sample has other DNA sequences that encode this CDR3 too. This chain connects TRGV9 to TRGJ1 or TRGJ2. Germline V gene sequence: CDR1 GITISATS, CDR2 ISYDGTV (reference sequence). CDR3 length: 13 amino acids. With 3 bases clipped from V and 2 bases from J, the junction kept 4 bases outside the gene matches. The CDR3 DNA sequence: TGTGCCTTGTGGGAGCGGGATTATTATAAGAAACTCTTT. It codes for CALWERDYYKKLF.

This clone was seen only a few times. The gene calls are TRGV9 and TRGJP. The CDR3 covers 16 residues. Germline CDR1 reads GITISATS; CDR2 reads ISYDGTV (reference sequence). Trimming took 5 bases from V and 7 from J; bases not matched to a gene: 8. The CDR3 bases are TGTGCCTTGTGGGCCCTTAGGGAGTTGGGCAAAAAAATCAAGGTATTT. Protein: CALWALRELGKKIKVF.

Turning to this clone: The same CDR3 can be traced to other DNA sequences in this sample. The V gene is TRGV9, the J gene TRGJP. This CDR3 comprises 17 residues. The germline V gene encodes CDR1 GITISATS and CDR2 ISYDGTV (reference sequence). With V trimmed by 0 bases and J by 4 bases, 3 bases remained unmatched. DNA of the CDR3: TGTGCCTTGTGGGAGGTGTCCCAAGAGTTGGGCAAAAAAATCAAGGTATTT. This gives the protein CALWEVSQELGKKIKVF.

This clone has only a few counts. The same CDR3 is also encoded by other DNA sequences in this sample. V and J are TRGV9 and TRGJ1 or TRGJ2. From germline, CDR1 is GITISATS and CDR2 ISYDGTV (reference sequence). This CDR3 has 14 residues. The ends lost 0 bases at V and 1 base at J; junction bases unmatched: 3. The CDR3 sequence: CALWEVTNYYKKLF. As DNA, the CDR3 is TGTGCCTTGTGGGAGGTGACTAATTATTATAAGAAACTCTTT.

This clone was detected a few times. The rearrangement uses TRGV9 and TRGJP. CDR3 length: 15 residues. V trimming: 1 base; J trimming: 9 bases; junction bases outside the gene matches: 3. The V gene's germline CDR1 is GITISATS and CDR2 ISYDGTV (reference sequence). The CDR3 reads CALWEVSLGKKIKVF. CDR3 in DNA: TGTGCCTTGTGGGAGGTATCGTTGGGCAAAAAAATCAAGGTATTT.

This clone was observed a handful of times. This specimen includes other DNA sequences encoding the same CDR3. V usage is TRGV9 and J usage is TRGJP. Trimming at V came to 5 bases and at J to 4 bases, leaving 2 bases not matched to a gene. The germline CDR1 and CDR2 sequences are GITISATS and ISYDGTV (reference sequence). This CDR3 has 15 residues. The CDR3 bases are TGTGCCTTGTGGGCTCAAGAGTTGGGCAAAAAAATCAAGGTATTT. It translates to CALWAQELGKKIKVF.

This clone appeared a few times. The chain couples TRGV9 to TRGJP. The CDR3 runs 16 residues. V was pared by 5 bases and J by 7 bases, with 8 bases of the junction left unmatched. The germline V gene encodes CDR1 GITISATS and CDR2 ISYDGTV (reference sequence). Here the CDR3 reads CALWGIPELGKKIKVF. CDR3 sequence (DNA): TGTGCCTTGTGGGGCATTCCGGAGTTGGGCAAAAAAATCAAGGTATTT.

Comment on this clone: This sample also contains other DNA sequences that code for the same CDR3. The chain has TRGV9 and TRGJP. Germline CDR1 GITISATS, CDR2 ISYDGTV (reference sequence). The CDR3 has 17 amino acids. V gave up 0 bases and J gave up 7 bases; unmatched junction bases: 6. The CDR3 is CALWEVLGELGKKIKVF. CDR3 nucleotides: TGTGCCTTGTGGGAGGTGCTGGGGGAGTTGGGCAAAAAAATCAAGGTATTT.